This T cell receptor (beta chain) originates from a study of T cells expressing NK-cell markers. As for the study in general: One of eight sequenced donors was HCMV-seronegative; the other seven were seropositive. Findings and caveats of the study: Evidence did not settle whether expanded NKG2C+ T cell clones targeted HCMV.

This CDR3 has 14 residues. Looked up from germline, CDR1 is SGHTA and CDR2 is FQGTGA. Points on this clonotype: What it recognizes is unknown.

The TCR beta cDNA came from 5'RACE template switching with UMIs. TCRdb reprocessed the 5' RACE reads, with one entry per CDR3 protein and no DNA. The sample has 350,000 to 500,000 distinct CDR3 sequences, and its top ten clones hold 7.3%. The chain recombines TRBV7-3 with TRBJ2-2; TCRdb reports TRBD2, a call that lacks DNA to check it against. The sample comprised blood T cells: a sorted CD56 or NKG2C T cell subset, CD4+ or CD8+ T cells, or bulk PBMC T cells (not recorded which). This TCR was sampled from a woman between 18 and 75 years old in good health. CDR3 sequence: CASSFGGFTGELFF.